The 22 T cell receptor beta chains below were found in one sample sequenced in a study of CDR3 diversity in severe acne. TCRdb used MiXCR to reprocess the PCR reads, holding one entry per CDR3 protein. Among about 90,000 distinct CDR3 sequences, around 50% were seen once, and the ten largest hold 11%. The sequenced sample consisted of blood. These receptors all stem from a male donor with severe acne vulgaris.

In its sample, this clonotype is medium-sized. This chain links TRBV15 with TRBJ2-7, with 7 bases that match TRBD1. V trimming: 4 bases; J trimming: 0 bases; junction bases outside the gene matches: 6. Germline CDR1 LNHNV, CDR2 YYDKDF (reference sequence). The CDR3 has 15 residues. For the CDR3, the DNA is TGTGCCACCAGCAATAGGACAGGACACTCCTACGAGCAGTACTTC. This codes for CATSNRTGHSYEQYF.

V usage is TRBV6-4 and J usage is TRBJ1-1; D gene uncertain. Trimming stripped 3 bases from V and 10 bases from J, with 15 bases between. The CDR3 consists of 13 residues. Germline lookup yields CDR1 MRHNA and CDR2 SNTAGT. CDR3 in DNA: TGTGCCAGCAGTGAGGGGTGGGGTACGGGAGCTTTCTTT. This sequence encodes CASSEGWGTGAFF.

With respect to this clonotype: A much bigger clone sits one base away, suggesting this may be a read error. The chain uses TRBV19 and TRBJ2-7; no clear D. The CDR3 loop spans 13 amino acids. The germline V gene has CDR1 LNHDA and CDR2 SQIVND (reference sequence). The CDR3 DNA is TGTGCCGGTAGTATAGGCAGTGCCTACGAGCAGTACGTC. It translates to CAGSIGSAYEQYV.

The J gene is TRBJ1-4, the V gene TRBV10-3; tentatively, D is TRBD1 (5 bases). The V end lost 3 bases, the J end lost 15 bases, and 23 bases lay between the germline ends. The germline CDR1 and CDR2 sequences are ENHRY and SYGVKD. The CDR3 contains 15 residues. CDR3 residues: CAISESPPGGNMVFF. The CDR3 bases are TGTGCCATCAGTGAAAGCCCCCCGGGGGGGAATATGGTGTTTTTT.

Within the sample, this clonotype is medium-sized. The chain uses TRBV7-9 and TRBJ2-7, with D hard to call. Germline values: CDR1 SEHNR, CDR2 FQNEAQ (reference sequence). There are 12 residues in the CDR3. V was shortened by 5 bases and J by 4 bases, with 9 bases between the two germline ends. The CDR3 region has the DNA TGTGCCAGCAGCCCTAGAGAATACGAGCAGTACTTC. Residues: CASSPREYEQYF.

The rearrangement joins TRBV28 to TRBJ2-1; D possibly corresponds to TRBD2 (5 bases). Germline lookup yields CDR1 MDHEN and CDR2 SYDVKM. Trimming removed 6 bases at V and 9 bases at J, with 24 bases between. The CDR3 loop spans 16 amino acids. In DNA form, the CDR3 reads TGTGCCAGCAGAAGGACTTACTTACCGTTAGGGCTTGAGCAGTTCTTC. It is translated as CASRRTYLPLGLEQFF.

The V call is TRBV13, the J call TRBJ2-7; TRBD1 is a possible D gene (5 bases). The V gene lost 2 bases and the J gene lost 2 bases, with 10 bases spanning the gap. The CDR3 is made up of 14 amino acids. Germline lookup yields CDR1 PRHDT and CDR2 FYEKMQ (reference sequence). This chain's CDR3 is CASSLRVRAYEQYF. CDR3 bases: TGTGCCAGCAGCTTACGCGTCAGGGCCTACGAGCAGTACTTC.

This clonotype was seen only a few times. The chain has TRBV6-5 and TRBJ2-7; TRBD2 aligns across 7 bases. Germline CDR1 MNHEY, CDR2 SVGAGI. V shed 5 bases, J shed 0 bases, and the junction held 10 bases outside the gene matches. This CDR3 contains 16 residues. CDR3 nucleotide sequence: TGTGCCAGCAGTGAAGCACAAGGACTAGTCTCCTACGAGCAGTACTTC. Translation: CASSEAQGLVSYEQYF.

The V call is TRBV7-9, the J call TRBJ1-3; tentative D call: TRBD1 (5 bases). This CDR3 spans 15 amino acids. V was trimmed by 6 bases and J by 0 bases, leaving 12 bases between them. In germline, CDR1 is SEHNR, CDR2 FQNEAQ (reference sequence). The CDR3 protein is CASSPTGGSGNTIYF. For the CDR3, the DNA is TGTGCCAGCAGTCCTACGGGGGGCTCTGGAAACACCATATATTTT.

The rearrangement joins TRBV4-1 to TRBJ2-7; D perhaps matches TRBD2 (6 bases). V lost 1 base, J lost 2 bases, and 12 bases lay in between. The CDR3 consists of 15 residues. Germline lookup yields CDR1 MGHRA and CDR2 YSYEKL. CDR3 nucleotide sequence: TGCGCCAGCAGCCAAGTTAGGTCGGGGGCCTACGAGCAGTACTTC. It translates to CASSQVRSGAYEQYF.

This clonotype showed up just a few times. This sequence joins TRBV11-1 and TRBJ1-1, with D possibly being TRBD1 (5 bases). V dropped 5 bases and J dropped 0 bases, with 10 bases sitting between them. Looked up from germline, CDR1 is SGHAT and CDR2 is FQDESV (reference sequence). CDR3 length: 14 residues. The CDR3, as DNA: TGTGCCAGCAGCGAACAGGAGATGAACACTGAAGCTTTCTTT. It yields the protein CASSEQEMNTEAFF.

This clonotype has only a few counts. Germline and junction disagree at one end, which may indicate a read error. This chain connects TRBV7-7 to TRBJ2-5, with 7 bases that match TRBD1. This CDR3 contains 16 residues. Germline-derived CDR1 and CDR2 are SSHAT and FNYEAQ (reference sequence). CDR3 residues: CASSSRDSKLLETQYF. As DNA, the CDR3 is TGTGCTAGCAGCTCCCGGGACAGCAAATTGTTGGAGACCCAGTACTTC.

Note on this clonotype: A much larger clone lies one base from this, so it may be a read error. This is likely a read error, given that the CDR3 carries no conserved phenylalanine or tryptophan at its end. The CDR3 DNA sequence: TGTGCCAGCAGTAGCGGGAGCACCGGGGAGCTGTTTTCT. It encodes CASSSGSTGELFS. The rearrangement links TRBV6-4 to TRBJ2-2; 8 bases line up with TRBD2. The CDR3 has 13 amino acids. Trimming took 5 bases from V and 4 from J; bases not matched to a gene: 0. Per germline, CDR1 MRHNA and CDR2 SNTAGT.

A remark on this clonotype: No DNA is shown, since the ends of the CDR3 on it are uncertain; the CDR3 is the one TCRdb lists. The chain carries TRBV5-1 and TRBJ2-7; the table's D gene call, TRBD1, was not cross checked with the DNA. The CDR3 adds up to 21 amino acids, both ends counted. CDR1 and CDR2 from the germline V gene are SGHRS and YFSETQ. The CDR3 sequence: CASSFYICSALALGGTYEQYF.

The chain joins TRBV9 to TRBJ2-5; TRBD2 matches at 14 bases. The germline gives CDR1 SGDLS, CDR2 YYNGEE. Unmatched junction bases numbered 1, after V lost 4 bases and J lost 5 bases. The CDR3 covers 14 residues. DNA of the CDR3: TGTGCCAGCAGCCGACTAGCGGGAGGGGAGACCCAGTACTTC. Translated: CASSRLAGGETQYF.

In the case of this clonotype: The CDR3 does not close with the conserved phenylalanine or tryptophan, likely indicating a read error. The rearrangement uses TRBV7-9 and TRBJ2-1; D is perhaps TRBD1 or TRBD2 (5 bases each). The CDR3 extends over 17 amino acids. V was clipped by 5 bases and J by 3 bases, with 20 bases between them. Germline loops: CDR1 SEHNR, CDR2 FQNEAQ (reference sequence). The CDR3 loop reads CASSQINGTFVYNEQFL. CDR3 DNA sequence: TGTGCCAGCAGCCAAATAAATGGGACGTTTGTCTACAATGAGCAGTTCTTA.

This clonotype was seen a handful of times. This clone may be a read error of a much larger clone one base away. This chain links TRBV18 with TRBJ2-5; perhaps TRBD2 as D (5 bases). CDR1 KGHSH and CDR2 LQKENI come from the germline V gene. This CDR3 is built from 14 residues. This chain's CDR3 is CASSPQAEASGQCF. The CDR3 region has the DNA TGTGCCAGCTCACCCCAAGCGGAGGCCTCTGGCCAGTGCTTC.

A word on this clonotype: It may be a read error: a sequence one base away is much more abundant. CDR3 amino acids: CSAGGAGGDTEAFF. The CDR3 nucleotides are TGCAGTGCTGGAGGGGCAGGGGGGGACACTGAAGCTTTCTTT. V usage is TRBV20-1 and J usage is TRBJ1-1; TRBD1 aligns across 7 bases. Germline values: CDR1 DFQATT, CDR2 SNEGSKA (reference sequence). V trimming: 5 bases; J trimming: 3 bases; junction bases outside the gene matches: 9. This CDR3 spans 14 amino acids.

The rearrangement links TRBV6-1 to TRBJ1-4, with D uncertain. V was trimmed by 9 bases and J by 7 bases, leaving 9 bases between them. Looked up from germline, CDR1 is MNHNS and CDR2 is SASEGT. The CDR3 spans 11 residues. Here the CDR3 reads CASAVREKLFF. The CDR3 DNA reads as TGTGCCAGTGCAGTCCGTGAAAAACTGTTTTTT.

In this sample, this clonotype turned up many times. The chain carries TRBV7-9 and TRBJ1-1; D is uncertain. The CDR3 is made up of 14 amino acids. V dropped 0 bases and J dropped 4 bases, with 9 bases sitting between them. The germline V gene has CDR1 SEHNR and CDR2 FQNEAQ (reference sequence). The CDR3 loop reads CASSLASSGTEAFF. DNA of the CDR3: TGTGCCAGCAGCTTAGCGTCCAGCGGCACTGAAGCTTTCTTT.

The chain has TRBV19 and TRBJ1-1; no clear D. The CDR3 is 13 amino acids. Trimming removed 1 base from V and 6 bases from J, with 9 bases in between. Germline V gene lookup returns CDR1 LNHDA and CDR2 SQIVND (reference sequence). CDR3 region: CASSIAGGAEAFF. The CDR3 DNA is TGTGCCAGTAGTATAGCGGGAGGCGCTGAAGCTTTCTTT.

J is TRBJ2-3 and V is TRBV5-4; the match to TRBD2 covers 12 bases. The V gene end was trimmed by 3 bases and the J gene end by 3 bases; junction bases not matched to a gene: 8. The CDR3 is made up of 17 amino acids. The V gene's germline CDR1 is SGHNT and CDR2 YYREEE (reference sequence). This CDR3 is CASSSRLAGGLTDTQYF. The DNA for the CDR3 is TGTGCCAGCAGCTCCCGGCTAGCGGGAGGGCTTACAGATACGCAGTATTTT.